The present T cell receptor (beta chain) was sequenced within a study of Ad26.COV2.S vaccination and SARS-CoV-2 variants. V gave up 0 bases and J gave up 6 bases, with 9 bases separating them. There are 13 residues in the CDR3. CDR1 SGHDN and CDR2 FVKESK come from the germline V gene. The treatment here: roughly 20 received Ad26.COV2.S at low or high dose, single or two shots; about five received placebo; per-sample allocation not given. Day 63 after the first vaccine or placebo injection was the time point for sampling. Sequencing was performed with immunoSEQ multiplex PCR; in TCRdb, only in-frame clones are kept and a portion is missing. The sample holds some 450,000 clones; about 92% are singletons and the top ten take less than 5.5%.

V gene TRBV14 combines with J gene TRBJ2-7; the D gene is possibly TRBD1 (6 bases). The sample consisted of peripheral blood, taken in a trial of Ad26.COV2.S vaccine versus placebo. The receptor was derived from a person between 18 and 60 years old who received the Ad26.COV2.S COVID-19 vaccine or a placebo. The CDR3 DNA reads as TGTGCCAGCAGCCAAGATCTACAGGGCGAGCAGTACTTC. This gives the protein CASSQDLQGEQYF.